This entry is about one T cell receptor beta chain. Antigen specificity is unknown. Both 60 Vbeta primers and 13 Jbeta primers went into the PCR. Assay used: immunoSEQ multiplex PCR; TCRdb lists only in-frame clones, some missing. The repertoire holds around 200,000 clones, under 80% seen once, with 0.2% to 0.25% in the top ten. This record belongs to a study of cytomegalovirus exposure and HLA in healthy donors. Study-wide results and caveats: The availability of immune exposure information extended only to CMV serostatus. The authors enumerated roughly 180 TCR beta chains as linked to cytomegalovirus.

The CDR3 consists of 15 residues. Germline assignment: CDR1 SEHNR and CDR2 FQNEAQ (reference sequence). The ends lost 4 bases at V and 2 bases at J; junction bases unmatched: 8. The chain is built from TRBV7-9 and TRBJ2-7; TRBD1 agrees at 7 bases. The receptor comes from a girl aged 2 to 10 in good health and CMV-seronegative. The sequenced sample consisted of PBMCs. CDR3 in DNA: TGTGCCAGCAGCTCGACCGGGACAGAGGCCTACGAGCAGTACTTC. Amino acids: CASSSTGTEAYEQYF.